One sample yielded the 18 T cell receptor beta chains listed below, sequenced in a study of blood T cell repertoires in COVID-19. Data came from immunoSEQ multiplex PCR; TCRdb stores just in-frame clones and leaves some out. This table has about 180,000 clones, over 75% appearing once. Sequences were obtained from peripheral blood. The receptors derive from a man in his 70s with active or convalescent COVID-19.

This clone was seen a few times. V and J are TRBV4-2 and TRBJ2-5; 8 positions agree with TRBD1. The CDR3 has 16 residues. Germline lookup yields CDR1 LGHNA and CDR2 YNFKEQ. V was pared by 0 bases and J by 4 bases, with 7 bases of the junction left unmatched. This CDR3 is CASSQEVAGGGETQYF. For the CDR3, the DNA is TGTGCCAGCAGCCAAGAGGTAGCAGGGGGCGGAGAGACCCAGTACTTC.

The J gene is TRBJ1-1, the V gene TRBV5-8, with TRBD1 matching 7 bases. The germline V gene has CDR1 SGHTS and CDR2 YDEGEE. After removal of 3 bases from V and 7 bases from J, the junction contained 9 bases not matched to a gene. The CDR3 covers 14 residues. The CDR3, as DNA: TGTGCCAGCAGCTCTGGGACCAGGGGGAATGAAGCTTTCTTT. Translation gives CASSSGTRGNEAFF.

The CDR3 coding sequence is TGTGCCAGCAGACGGGACATATCGGCTAACTATGGCTACACCTTC. This translates into CASRRDISANYGYTF. The J gene is TRBJ1-2, the V gene TRBV6-5, with D possibly being TRBD1 (6 bases). The CDR3 loop spans 15 amino acids. Looked up from germline, CDR1 is MNHEY and CDR2 is SVGAGI. V lost 6 bases, J lost 0 bases, and 14 bases lay in between.

V usage is TRBV6-6 and J usage is TRBJ1-2, with D hard to call. From germline, CDR1 is MNHNY and CDR2 SVGAGI (reference sequence). The CDR3 runs 13 residues. Deletions cut 7 bases from V and 1 base from J, with 10 bases between. The CDR3 loop reads CASTPEVNYGYTF. CDR3 DNA: TGTGCCAGCACCCCAGAGGTTAACTATGGCTACACCTTC.

The CDR3 is CASSLEYWTGETEAFF. DNA for the CDR3: TGTGCCAGCAGCTTAGAATATTGGACGGGAGAAACTGAAGCTTTCTTT. The chain joins TRBV11-3 to TRBJ1-1; D uncertain. There are 16 residues in the CDR3. From germline, CDR1 is SGHNT and CDR2 YENEEA. V was pared by 0 bases and J by 5 bases, with 16 bases between.

The rearrangement links TRBV7-2 to TRBJ1-5; 8 bases line up with TRBD1. There are 14 residues in the CDR3. CDR1 is SGHTA, CDR2 FQGNSA, per germline. With V trimmed by 5 bases and J by 4 bases, 4 bases remained unmatched. CDR3 nucleotides: TGTGCCAGCAGCGAGCAGGGGGCTAATCAGCCCCAGCATTTT. Its translation is CASSEQGANQPQHF.

The chain has TRBV5-6 and TRBJ2-1; 12 bases map to TRBD2. Germline lookup yields CDR1 SGHDT and CDR2 YYEEEE. The CDR3 extends over 16 amino acids. Losses at the gene ends were 4 bases for V and 3 bases for J; bases not matched to a gene: 5. CDR3 region: CASSAGLAGFYNEQFF. Written as DNA, the CDR3 is TGTGCCAGCAGCGCCGGACTAGCGGGGTTCTACAATGAGCAGTTCTTC.

The gene calls are TRBV5-1 and TRBJ1-2; 9 positions agree with TRBD1. The V gene's germline CDR1 is SGHRS and CDR2 YFSETQ. The junction had 4 bases not matched to a gene; V was cut back by 3 bases and J by 7 bases. The CDR3 loop spans 13 amino acids. DNA for the CDR3: TGCGCCAGCAGCTGGGACAGGGAGCTTGGCTACACCTTC. Amino acid sequence: CASSWDRELGYTF.

The chain employs TRBV6-1 and TRBJ1-1; possible D gene TRBD1, 5 bases. Looked up from germline, CDR1 is MNHNS and CDR2 is SASEGT. This CDR3 comprises 14 residues. V was clipped by 2 bases and J by 3 bases, with 10 bases between them. DNA for the CDR3: TGTGCCAGCAGTGAACAGGGAATGTACACTGAAGCTTTCTTT. Translation: CASSEQGMYTEAFF.

The rearrangement joins TRBV28 to TRBJ2-1; tentative D call: TRBD2 (6 bases). Germline lookup yields CDR1 MDHEN and CDR2 SYDVKM. V was trimmed by 1 base and J by 4 bases, leaving 11 bases between them. The CDR3 sequence is 15 residues long. CDR3 bases: TGTGCCAGCAGTTTATTGGAGGGACCATACAATGAGCAGTTCTTC. Encoded protein: CASSLLEGPYNEQFF.

This clone has only a few counts. The chain uses TRBV9 and TRBJ1-2; 7 bases map to TRBD1. After removal of 0 bases from V and 4 bases from J, the junction contained 6 bases not matched to a gene. CDR3 size: 15 residues. CDR1 and CDR2 (germline): SGDLS, YYNGEE. The CDR3 protein is CASSVDRQGTYGYTF. The CDR3 DNA reads TGTGCCAGCAGCGTAGACAGACAGGGCACCTATGGCTACACCTTC.

On this clone itself: The sample holds other DNA sequences that translate to the same CDR3. The rearrangement uses TRBV7-2 and TRBJ2-7, with 11 positions matching TRBD2. The junction had 2 bases not matched to a gene; V was cut back by 5 bases and J by 2 bases. The CDR3 is made up of 14 amino acids. Per germline, CDR1 SGHTA and CDR2 FQGNSA. This CDR3 reads CASSRSGGAYEQYF. The CDR3 nucleotides read TGTGCCAGCAGCCGTAGCGGGGGGGCCTACGAGCAGTACTTC. The entire variable domain, with the rest obtained from reference TRBV7-2 and TRBJ2-7, is as follows: GAGVSQSPSNKVTEKGKDVELRCDPISGHTALYWYRQSLGQGLEFLIYFQGNSAPDKSGLPSDRFSAERTGGSVSTLTIQRTQQEDSAVYLCASSRSGGAYEQYFGPGTRLTVT.

This clone turned up a few times. The rearrangement uses TRBV6-5 and TRBJ1-2; 7 bases are shared with TRBD1. CDR1 MNHEY and CDR2 SVGAGI come from the germline V gene. CDR3 length: 15 residues. J lost 4 bases, V lost 2 bases, and 7 bases had no gene match. The CDR3 DNA sequence: TGTGCCAGCAGTTACGTTCCCCGGGACAGCTATGGCTACACCTTC. It specifies CASSYVPRDSYGYTF.

In DNA, the CDR3 is TGTGCCAGTAGGGTGACAGGGGGCGGCACTGAAGCTTTCTTT. Translated: CASRVTGGGTEAFF. The rearrangement links TRBV19 to TRBJ1-1, with 10 bases fitting TRBD1. There are 14 residues in the CDR3. Trimming at V came to 6 bases and at J to 4 bases, leaving 5 bases not matched to a gene. Germline-derived CDR1 and CDR2 are LNHDA and SQIVND (reference sequence). Supplemented by reference TRBV19 and TRBJ1-1, the full variable domain reads DGGITQSPKYLFRKEGQNVTLSCEQNLNHDAMYWYRQDPGQGLRLIYYSQIVNDFQKGDIAEGYSVSREKKESFPLTVTSAQKNPTAFYLCASRVTGGGTEAFFGQGTRLTVV.

The genes are TRBV3-1 (or the pseudogene TRBV3-2) and TRBJ2-2; 11 bases are shared with TRBD1. The CDR3 consists of 19 residues. Trimming took 0 bases from V and 0 from J; bases not matched to a gene: 6. Germline V gene data show CDR1 as LGHDT and CDR2 as YNNKEL (reference sequence). The CDR3 loop is CASSQEDRGPTSNTGELFF. The CDR3 region has the DNA TGTGCCAGCAGCCAAGAGGACAGGGGGCCCACCTCGAACACCGGGGAGCTGTTTTTT.

This clone was detected a few times. The chain has TRBV7-7 and TRBJ2-6, with 7 bases fitting TRBD2. Trimming cost V 5 bases and J 3 bases; bases outside gene matches: 13. The CDR3 length is 18 residues. Germline-derived CDR1 and CDR2 are SSHAT and FNYEAQ (reference sequence). CDR3 DNA sequence: TGTGCCAGCAGCCCTCCCCGTGGGGGGGTTGGTGGGGCCAACGTCCTGACTTTC. It yields the protein CASSPPRGGVGGANVLTF.

The V call is TRBV27, the J call TRBJ1-2, with D tentatively TRBD1 (6 bases). Trimming left V 2 bases short and J 8 bases short, with 15 bases between. This CDR3 comprises 14 residues. In germline, CDR1 is MNHEY, CDR2 SMNVEV (reference sequence). CDR3 in DNA: TGTGCCAGCAGTTTAGGGCCCGGGGGGCAGGGCTACACCTTC. Translation gives CASSLGPGGQGYTF.

This sequence joins TRBV9 and TRBJ1-2; D is possibly TRBD1 (6 bases). Germline V CDR1 and CDR2: SGDLS, YYNGEE. Between the trimmed V and J ends, which lost 0 bases and 8 bases, there was a span of 17 bases. CDR3 length: 15 residues. CDR3 residues: CASSVGPQGRGGYTF. CDR3 DNA: TGTGCCAGCAGCGTAGGACCCCAGGGGAGGGGGGGCTACACCTTC. Full variable domain (rest looked up from reference TRBV9 and TRBJ1-2): DSGVTQTPKHLITATGQRVTLRCSPRSGDLSVYWYQQSLDQGLQFLIQYYNGEERAKGNILERFSAQQFPDLHSELNLSSLELGDSALYFCASSVGPQGRGGYTFGSGTRLTVV.